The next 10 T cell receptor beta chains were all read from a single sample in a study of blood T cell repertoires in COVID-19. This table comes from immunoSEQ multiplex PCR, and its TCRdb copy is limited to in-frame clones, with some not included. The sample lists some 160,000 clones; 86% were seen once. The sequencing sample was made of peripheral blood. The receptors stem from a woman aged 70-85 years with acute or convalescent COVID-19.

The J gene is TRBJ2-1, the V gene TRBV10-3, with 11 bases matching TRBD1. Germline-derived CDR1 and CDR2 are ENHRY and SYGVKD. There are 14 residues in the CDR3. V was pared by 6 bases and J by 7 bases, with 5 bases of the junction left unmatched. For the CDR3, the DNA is TGTGCCATCAGCCCGGGACAGGGGGAGAATGAGCAGTTCTTC. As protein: CAISPGQGENEQFF.

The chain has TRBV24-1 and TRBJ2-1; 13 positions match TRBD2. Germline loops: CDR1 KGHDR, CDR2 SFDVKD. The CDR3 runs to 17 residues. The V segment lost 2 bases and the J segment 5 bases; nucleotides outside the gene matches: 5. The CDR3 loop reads CATSDWRLAGGNNEQFF. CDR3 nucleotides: TGTGCCACCAGTGATTGGAGACTAGCGGGGGGTAACAATGAGCAGTTCTTC.

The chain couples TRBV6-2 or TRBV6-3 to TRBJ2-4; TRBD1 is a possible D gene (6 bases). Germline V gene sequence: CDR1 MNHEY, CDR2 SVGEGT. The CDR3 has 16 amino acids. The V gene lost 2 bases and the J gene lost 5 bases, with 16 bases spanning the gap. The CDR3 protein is CASSYDSRGFQNIQYF. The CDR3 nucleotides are TGTGCCAGCAGTTACGATTCCAGGGGTTTTCAAAACATTCAGTACTTC.

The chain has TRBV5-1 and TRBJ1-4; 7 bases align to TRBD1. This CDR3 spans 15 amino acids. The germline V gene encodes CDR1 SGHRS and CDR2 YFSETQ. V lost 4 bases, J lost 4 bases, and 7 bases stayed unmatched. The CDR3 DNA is TGCGCCAGCAGCCCTTGGACAGGAGATAATGAAAAACTGTTTTTT. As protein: CASSPWTGDNEKLFF.

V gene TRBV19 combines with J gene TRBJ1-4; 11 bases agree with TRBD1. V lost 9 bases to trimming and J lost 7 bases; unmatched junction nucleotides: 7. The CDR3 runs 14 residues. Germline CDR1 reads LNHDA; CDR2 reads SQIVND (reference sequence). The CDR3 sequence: CASTGTGGIEKLFF. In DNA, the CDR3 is TGTGCCAGCACCGGGACAGGGGGGATTGAAAAACTGTTTTTT.

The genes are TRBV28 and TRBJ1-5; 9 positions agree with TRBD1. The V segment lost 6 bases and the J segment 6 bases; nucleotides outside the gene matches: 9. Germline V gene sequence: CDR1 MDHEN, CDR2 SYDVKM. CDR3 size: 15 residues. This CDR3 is CASRSGTGSGQPQHF. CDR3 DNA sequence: TGTGCCAGCAGATCCGGGACAGGGTCGGGTCAGCCCCAGCATTTT.

DNA of the CDR3: TGTGCCACAGGTGCCGCAGGGGGGGAGCAGTACTTC. Its protein product is CATGAAGGEQYF. This rearrangement joins TRBV5-4 to TRBJ2-7; tentatively, D is TRBD1 (7 bases). This CDR3 comprises 12 residues. V was shortened by 9 bases and J by 7 bases, with 17 bases between the two germline ends. Germline V lookup: CDR1 SGHNT, CDR2 YYREEE (reference sequence).

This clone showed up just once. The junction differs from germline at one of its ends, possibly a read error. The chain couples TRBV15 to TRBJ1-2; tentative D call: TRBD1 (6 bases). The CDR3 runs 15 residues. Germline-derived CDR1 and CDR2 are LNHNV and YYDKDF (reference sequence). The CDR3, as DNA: TGTGCCACCAGCAGGGAATACCTTTCAGGGGCGGCGGGAGAGTTC. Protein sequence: CATSREYLSGAAGEF.

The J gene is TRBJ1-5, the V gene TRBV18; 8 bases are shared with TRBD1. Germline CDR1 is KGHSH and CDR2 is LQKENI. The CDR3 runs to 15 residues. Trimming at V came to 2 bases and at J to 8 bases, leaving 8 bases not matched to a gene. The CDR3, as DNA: TGTGCCAGCTCACCAAATGCAGGGGGCTCAGAGCCCCAGCATTTT. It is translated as CASSPNAGGSEPQHF.

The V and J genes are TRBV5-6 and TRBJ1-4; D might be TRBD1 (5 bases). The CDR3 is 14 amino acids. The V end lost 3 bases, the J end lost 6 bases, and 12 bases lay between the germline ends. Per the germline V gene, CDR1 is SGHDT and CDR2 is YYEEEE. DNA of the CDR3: TGTGCCAGCAGCTCGCAGGGCGAGGATGAAAAACTGTTTTTT. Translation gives CASSSQGEDEKLFF.